This T cell receptor beta chain was retrieved from a study of ipilimumab plus nivolumab after autologous stem cell transplantation. At the level of the study: Typical patient got 5 ipilimumab doses and roughly eight nivolumab doses (median). DLBCL patients had primary refractory or relapsed disease.

TCRdb keeps only in-frame clones here, not all; method: immunoSEQ multiplex PCR. The sample consists of tens of thousands of clones, nearly 85% of them appearing once. There are 15 residues in the CDR3. Germline values: CDR1 SGHVS, CDR2 FQNEAQ. Patients got ipilimumab 1 mg/kg beginning 14 to 28 days post-transplant. Dosing: nivolumab 3 mg/kg IV, weeks 1, 4, 7, 10, then every two weeks to week 26. Of note for this clone: At one end, the junction sequence differs from germline, possibly due to a read error.

This clonotype originated in a male donor with diffuse large B-cell lymphoma. Sequenced material: PBMCs, taken in a trial of ipilimumab plus nivolumab as post-transplant consolidation. The V gene is TRBV7-8, the J gene TRBJ2-7, with 7 bases aligning to TRBD1. The CDR3 DNA follows: TGTGCCAGCAACTTAGATCAGGGGGTTGCTAGGGAGCAGTACTTC. Translating gives CASNLDQGVAREQYF. The whole variable domain, filled in from reference TRBV7-8 and TRBJ2-7, reads GAGVSQSPRYKVAKRGQDVALRCDPISGHVSLFWYQQALGQGPEFLTYFQNEAQLDKSGLPSDRFFAERPEGSVSTLKIQRTQQEDSAVYLCASNLDQGVAREQYFGPGTRLTVT.